The sequence of this T cell receptor beta chain was determined in a study of shared clonotypes between healthy human individuals. Turning to the study itself: Those who served as donors were a couple of women and three men between the ages of 18 and 49.

Sequenced by immunoSEQ multiplex PCR; TCRdb stores in-frame clones only, minus some. The table shows 1,400,000 or so clones, with around 98.5% occurring only once. It was into CD45RA+ naive and CD45RA-negative memory subsets that the CD4+ cells were split. The sequenced material came from naive CD4+ T cells sorted from blood. Documented subset: CD45RA+ positively selected. The receptor was derived from a man between 25 and 39 years old in good health.

The CDR3 bases are TGTGCCAGCAGTTCCCCCTGGATCGGTGGCTACACCTTC. This codes for CASSSPWIGGYTF. The V and J genes are TRBV28 and TRBJ1-2; D ambiguous. The CDR3 length is 13 residues. Germline values: CDR1 MDHEN, CDR2 SYDVKM. The V end was cut by 4 bases, the J end by 7 bases, with 13 bases between.